This T cell receptor (beta chain) was found in a study of CD8 T cells in ankylosing spondylitis. Study findings and constraints: Several highly homologous variants formed a TCR beta motif that appeared characteristic of ankylosing spondylitis blood. The authors reported significant enrichment of disease-linked clones in matched ankylosing spondylitis synovial fluid.

As to this clonotype: What it binds is not known.

TCRdb used MiXCR to reprocess the 5' RACE reads, holding one entry per CDR3 protein. Of more than 250,000 distinct CDR3 sequences listed, roughly 8% were seen once; the top ten hold more than 12%. CDR3 length: 13 amino acids. Germline lookup yields CDR1 SQVTM and CDR2 ANQGSEA. V dropped 7 bases and J dropped 5 bases, with 17 bases sitting between them. The genes are TRBV29-1 and TRBJ1-2; TRBD1 might be the D (6 bases). This receptor was identified in a male donor with ankylosing spondylitis. Sequencing was done on a sample of blood, either unsorted or a sorted T cell fraction (not recorded which). CDR3 sequence (DNA): TGCAGCGCCTCCGCGGGGGGCAGTTATGGCTACACCTTC. Encoded protein: CSASAGGSYGYTF.